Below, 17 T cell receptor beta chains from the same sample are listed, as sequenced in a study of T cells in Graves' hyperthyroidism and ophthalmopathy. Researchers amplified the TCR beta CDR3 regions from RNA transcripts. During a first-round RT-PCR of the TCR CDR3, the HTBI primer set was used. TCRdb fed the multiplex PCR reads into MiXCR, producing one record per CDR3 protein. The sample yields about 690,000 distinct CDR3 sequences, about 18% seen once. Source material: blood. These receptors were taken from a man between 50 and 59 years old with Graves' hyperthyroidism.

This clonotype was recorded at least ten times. The CDR3 DNA sequence: TGTGCCAGCAGTGAACGGGGGACTTCCTACGAGCAGTACTTC. Translation gives CASSERGTSYEQYF. This chain links TRBV2 with TRBJ2-7, with a tentative D call TRBD2 (6 bases). CDR3 size: 14 residues. Germline V gene data show CDR1 as SNHLY and CDR2 as FYNNEI. V was cut by 2 bases and J by 1 base, with 9 bases left in between. The whole variable domain, remainder taken from reference TRBV2 and TRBJ2-7, is EPEVTQTPSHQVTQMGQEVILRCVPISNHLYFYWYRQILGQKVEFLVSFYNNEISEKSEIFDDQFSVERPDGSNFTLKIRSTKLEDSAMYFCASSERGTSYEQYFGPGTRLTVT.

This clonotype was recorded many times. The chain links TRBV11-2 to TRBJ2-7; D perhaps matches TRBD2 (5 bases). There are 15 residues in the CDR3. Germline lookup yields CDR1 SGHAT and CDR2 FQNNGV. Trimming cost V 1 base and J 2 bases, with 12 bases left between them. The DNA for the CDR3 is TGTGCCAGCAGCTTAGGTCTGGACGGGACCTACGAGCAGTACTTC. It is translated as CASSLGLDGTYEQYF.

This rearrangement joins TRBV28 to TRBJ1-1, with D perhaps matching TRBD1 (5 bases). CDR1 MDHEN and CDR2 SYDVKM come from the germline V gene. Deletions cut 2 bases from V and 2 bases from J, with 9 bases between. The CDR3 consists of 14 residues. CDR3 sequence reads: CASSLPQVNTEAFF. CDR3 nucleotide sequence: TGTGCCAGCAGTTTACCACAGGTAAACACTGAAGCTTTCTTT.

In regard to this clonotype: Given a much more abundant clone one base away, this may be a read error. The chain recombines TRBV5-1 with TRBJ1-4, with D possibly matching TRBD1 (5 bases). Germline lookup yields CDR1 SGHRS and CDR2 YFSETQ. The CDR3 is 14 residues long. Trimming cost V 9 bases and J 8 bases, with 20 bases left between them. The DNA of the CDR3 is TGCGCCACCTCAGCACTGGGGGAGGAAGAAAAACTGTTTTTT. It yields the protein CATSALGEEEKLFF. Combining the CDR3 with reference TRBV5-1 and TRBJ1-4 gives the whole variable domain KAGVTQTPRYLIKTRGQQVTLSCSPISGHRSVSWYQQTPGQGLQFLFEYFSETQRNKGNFPGRFSGRQFSNSRSEMNVSTLELGDSALYLCATSALGEEEKLFFGSGTQLSVL.

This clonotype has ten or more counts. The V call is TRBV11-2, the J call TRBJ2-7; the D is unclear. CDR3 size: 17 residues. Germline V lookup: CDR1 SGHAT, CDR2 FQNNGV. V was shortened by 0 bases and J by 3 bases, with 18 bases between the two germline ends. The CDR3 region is CASSLEIQLNGRYEQYF. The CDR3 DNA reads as TGTGCCAGCAGCTTAGAGATCCAACTAAACGGGCGCTACGAGCAGTACTTC.

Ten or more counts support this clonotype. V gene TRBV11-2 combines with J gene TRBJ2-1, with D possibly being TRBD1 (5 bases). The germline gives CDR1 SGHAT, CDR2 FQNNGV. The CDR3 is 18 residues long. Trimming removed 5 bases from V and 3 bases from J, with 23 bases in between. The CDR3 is CASSPRVLRARNYNEQFF. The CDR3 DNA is TGTGCCAGCAGCCCTCGCGTGCTCAGGGCCCGAAACTACAATGAGCAGTTCTTC.

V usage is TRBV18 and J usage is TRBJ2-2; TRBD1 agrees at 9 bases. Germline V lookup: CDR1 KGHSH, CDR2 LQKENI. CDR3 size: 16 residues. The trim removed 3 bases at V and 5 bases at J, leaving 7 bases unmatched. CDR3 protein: CASSPGQGGGTGELFF. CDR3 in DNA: TGTGCCAGCTCACCGGGACAGGGTGGAGGTACCGGGGAGCTGTTTTTT.

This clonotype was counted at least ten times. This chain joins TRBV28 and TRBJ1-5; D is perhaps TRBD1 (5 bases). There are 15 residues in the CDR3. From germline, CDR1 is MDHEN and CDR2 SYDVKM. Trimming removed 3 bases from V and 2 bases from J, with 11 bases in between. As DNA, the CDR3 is TGTGCCAGCAGTTTGCAGGGAGGAGGCAATCAGCCCCAGCATTTT. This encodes CASSLQGGGNQPQHF.

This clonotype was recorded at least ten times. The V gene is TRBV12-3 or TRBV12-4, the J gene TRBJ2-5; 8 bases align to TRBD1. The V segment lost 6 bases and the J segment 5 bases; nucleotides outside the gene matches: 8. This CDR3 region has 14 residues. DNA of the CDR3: TGTGCCAGCAGAGGAGACAGGGGTGGCGAGACCCAGTACTTC. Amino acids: CASRGDRGGETQYF.

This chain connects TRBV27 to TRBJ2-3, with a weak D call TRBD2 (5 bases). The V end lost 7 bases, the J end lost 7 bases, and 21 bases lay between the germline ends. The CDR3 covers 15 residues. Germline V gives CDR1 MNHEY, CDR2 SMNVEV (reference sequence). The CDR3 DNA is TGTGCCAGCAACTCTACCGGACTTCCGCCATATACGCAGTATTTT. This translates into CASNSTGLPPYTQYF.

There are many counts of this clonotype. Written as DNA, the CDR3 is TGTGCCAGCAGTTCCACCGGGGACAACTACGAGCAGTACTTC. This encodes CASSSTGDNYEQYF. This chain links TRBV11-3 with TRBJ2-7, with TRBD1 as a possible D gene (6 bases). Between the trimmed V and J ends, which lost 6 bases and 3 bases, there was a span of 15 bases. Germline V CDR1 and CDR2: SGHNT, YENEEA. This CDR3 is built from 14 residues.

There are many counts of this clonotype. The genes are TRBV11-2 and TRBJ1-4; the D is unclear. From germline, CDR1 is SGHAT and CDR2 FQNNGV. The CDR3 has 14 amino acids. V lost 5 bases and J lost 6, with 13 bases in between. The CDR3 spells CASSRERAYEKLFF. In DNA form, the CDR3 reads TGTGCCAGCAGCCGCGAGAGAGCCTATGAAAAACTGTTTTTT.

The CDR3 sequence: CASSFRQEPIYEQYF. In nucleotides, the CDR3 is TGCGCCAGCAGCTTCCGGCAGGAGCCGATTTACGAGCAGTACTTC. The rearrangement links TRBV5-1 to TRBJ2-7; D gene uncertain. CDR1 is SGHRS and CDR2 is YFSETQ in the germline V gene. The CDR3 extends over 15 amino acids. Trimming took 2 bases from V and 4 from J, leaving 16 bases between them. Using reference TRBV5-1 and TRBJ2-7 for the parts outside the CDR3, the full variable domain is KAGVTQTPRYLIKTRGQQVTLSCSPISGHRSVSWYQQTPGQGLQFLFEYFSETQRNKGNFPGRFSGRQFSNSRSEMNVSTLELGDSALYLCASSFRQEPIYEQYFGPGTRLTVT.

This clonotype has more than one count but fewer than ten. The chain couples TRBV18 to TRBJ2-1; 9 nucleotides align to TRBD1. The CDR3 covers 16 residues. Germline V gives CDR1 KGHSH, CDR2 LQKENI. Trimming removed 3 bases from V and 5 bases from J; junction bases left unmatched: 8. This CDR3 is CASSPEGQGNNNEQFF. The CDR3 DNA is TGTGCCAGCTCACCCGAGGGACAGGGAAACAACAATGAGCAGTTCTTC.

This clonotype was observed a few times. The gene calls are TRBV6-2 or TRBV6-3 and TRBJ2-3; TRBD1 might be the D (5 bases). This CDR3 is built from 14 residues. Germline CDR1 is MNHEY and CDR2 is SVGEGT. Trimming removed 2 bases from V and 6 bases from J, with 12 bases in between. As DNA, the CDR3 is TGTGCCAGCAGTTACAGTGGGGCACAGGATACGCAGTATTTT. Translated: CASSYSGAQDTQYF.

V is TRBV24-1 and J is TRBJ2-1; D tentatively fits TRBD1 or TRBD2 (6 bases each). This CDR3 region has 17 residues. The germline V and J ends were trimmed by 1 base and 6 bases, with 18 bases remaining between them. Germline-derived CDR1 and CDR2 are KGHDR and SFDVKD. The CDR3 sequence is CATSDFPAIKGGNEQFF. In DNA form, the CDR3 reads TGTGCCACCAGTGATTTCCCCGCCATAAAGGGGGGCAATGAGCAGTTCTTC.

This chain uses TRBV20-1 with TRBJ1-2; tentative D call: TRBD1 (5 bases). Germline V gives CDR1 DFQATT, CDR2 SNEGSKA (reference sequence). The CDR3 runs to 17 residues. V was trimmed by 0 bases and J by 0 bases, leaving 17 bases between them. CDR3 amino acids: CSARDTPTVGTNYGYTF. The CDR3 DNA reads TGCAGTGCTAGAGACACCCCGACAGTTGGTACTAACTATGGCTACACCTTC.